This TCR beta chain was sequenced for a study of blood T cell repertoires in COVID-19. Unmatched junction bases numbered 17, after V lost 6 bases and J lost 9 bases. The CDR3 contains 17 residues. Germline V gene data show CDR1 as SEHNR and CDR2 as FQNEAQ (reference sequence). Repertoires were generated with immunoSEQ multiplex PCR, while TCRdb's copy carries only in-frame clones and drops some. This table has fewer than 350,000 clones, around 86% appearing once. This clone was observed once. This chain joins TRBV7-9 and TRBJ2-3; 11 positions agree with TRBD2. Input material: PBMCs or T cells enriched from blood (not recorded which). The receptor was isolated from a man between 60 and 70 years old who had recovered from COVID-19. Written as DNA, the CDR3 is TGTGCCAGCAGAAAAAAGGGACTAGCGGATGCACAGCGGACGCAGTATTTT. It is translated as CASRKKGLADAQRTQYF.